This is a list of T cell receptor beta chains from one sample in a study of response to subunit inactivated influenza vaccine. TCRdb reprocessed the RT-PCR reads via MiXCR and lists one record per CDR3 protein. This table has 200,000 to 300,000 distinct CDR3 sequences, 9% to 15% appearing once. Specimen: non-naive T cells sorted from PBMCs, collected around two weeks before vaccination. These receptors were collected from a man in his forties or fifties who received an inactivated influenza vaccine. Both conserved end residues are part of each CDR3. The order of the fields is D gene, clone size, J gene, V gene, CDR3 DNA, CDR3 protein. A D gene is named only where the DNA matches it firmly. The listing skips clone size in some rows; elsewhere it reads once, few, many or a size class.

TRBD2 | NA | TRBJ2-6 | TRBV20-1 | TGCAGTGCTAGAGATTCCCGGACTAGCGGGAGACTCCGCTCTGGGGCCAACGTCCTGACTTTC | CSARDSRTSGRLRSGANVLTF
TRBD2 | few | TRBJ2-3 | TRBV4-1 | TGCGCCAGCAGCCAGCTCGGACTAGCGGGGGGGATTTATTCTAGCACAGATACGCAGTATTTT | CASSQLGLAGGIYSSTDTQYF
TRBD1 | NA | TRBJ1-2 | TRBV11-2 | TGTGCCAGCAGCTACCCCCCGGGACAGGGCTATGGCTACACCTTC | CASSYPPGQGYGYTF
NA | NA | TRBJ2-5 | TRBV12-3/TRBV12-4 | TGTGCCAGCAGTAAGGGACACCTACAAGAGACCCAGTACTTC | CASSKGHLQETQYF
NA | NA | TRBJ1-1 | TRBV20-1 | TGCAGTGCTCCCGAGGTCGGCGGCCGGTCGGCCACTGAAGCTTTCTTT | CSAPEVGGRSATEAFF
NA | few | TRBJ2-5 | TRBV5-5 | TGTGCCAGCAGCAATGACTGGATACAAGAGACCCAGTACTTC | CASSNDWIQETQYF
TRBD1 | many | TRBJ2-7 | TRBV5-1 | TGCGCCAGCAGCTGGCAGGGGGCAGGAGAGCAGTACTTC | CASSWQGAGEQYF
NA | NA | TRBJ2-1 | TRBV28 | TGTGCCAGCAGCCAAAAACCGGGTTACAATGAGCAGTTCTTC | CASSQKPGYNEQFF
TRBD1 | few | TRBJ2-5 | TRBV6-1 | TGTGCCAGCAGCCCCGATAGAGGGGGCCTCCAAGAGACCCAGTACTTC | CASSPDRGGLQETQYF
NA | few | TRBJ1-1 | TRBV6-2/TRBV6-3 | TGTGCCAGCAGGTGGACTGATCGAGCTTTCTTT | CASRWTDRAFF
NA | few | TRBJ2-3 | TRBV12-3/TRBV12-4 | TGTGCCAGCAGCCCGGGGTCCGGCACAGATACGCAGTATTTT | CASSPGSGTDTQYF
NA | few | TRBJ2-7 | TRBV5-4 | TGTGCCAGCAGCTTTAGTGTAAAGAAAACGTCCAGGGGATTTTTCGCCGAGCAGTACTTC | CASSFSVKKTSRGFFAEQYF
NA | NA | TRBJ2-2 | TRBV20-1 | TGCAGTGCTCCGGTGGGATACACCGGGGAGCTGTTTTTT | CSAPVGYTGELFF
TRBD1 | many | TRBJ2-1 | TRBV3-1 | TGTGCCAGCAGCCAAGATATTGGGGACAGGGCCTACAATGAGCAGTTCTTC | CASSQDIGDRAYNEQFF
TRBD1 | few | TRBJ2-7 | TRBV11-2 | TGTGCCAGCAGCTCGCGACAGGGGGATTCGTACGAGCAGTACTTC | CASSSRQGDSYEQYF
TRBD2 | few | TRBJ2-7 | TRBV6-2/TRBV6-3 | TGTGCCAGCAGTCCCCCGGGACTAGCGGGCAGGGAGCAGTACTTC | CASSPPGLAGREQYF
NA | many | TRBJ1-1 | TRBV12-3/TRBV12-4 | TGTGCCAGCAGTCTCAGGGTTCCGGGACACACTGAAGCTTTCTTT | CASSLRVPGHTEAFF
TRBD1 | few | TRBJ1-1 | TRBV28 | TGTGCCAGCAGTCCCTGGATGGGACAGAAGAACACTGAAGCTTTCTTT | CASSPWMGQKNTEAFF
NA | few | TRBJ2-7 | TRBV7-9 | TGTGCCAGCAGCTTCCCCGGGGCCTACGAGCAGTACTTC | CASSFPGAYEQYF
TRBD1 | NA | TRBJ2-7 | TRBV20-1 | TGCAGTGCTAAAACAGGGGTTGATGGCTACGAGCAGTACTTC | CSAKTGVDGYEQYF
NA | NA | TRBJ1-5 | TRBV5-8 | TGTGCCAGCAGCTTTATTACAGCCCCAACCCAGCATTTT | CASSFITAPTQHF
TRBD1 | few | TRBJ2-7 | TRBV7-2 | TGTGCCAGCAGCTCCAACGACGACAGGGGGCGCGCGCAGTACTTC | CASSSNDDRGRAQYF
NA | many | TRBJ1-2 | TRBV5-1 | TGCGCCAGCAGCTTGGGGGACCCAGGCGGCTACACCTTC | CASSLGDPGGYTF
NA | many | TRBJ2-5 | TRBV11-2 | TGTGCCAGCAGCCGACCGGGGAGTCGAAAAGAGACCCAGTACTTC | CASSRPGSRKETQYF
NA | NA | TRBJ2-1 | TRBV6-2/TRBV6-3 | TGTGCCAGCAGATCCAACCAACACTACAATGAGCAGTTCTTC | CASRSNQHYNEQFF
NA | many | TRBJ2-2 | TRBV2 | TGTGCCAGCACCCCACAGGGTTCCGGGGAGCTGTTTTTT | CASTPQGSGELFF
NA | NA | TRBJ2-1 | TRBV3-1 | TGTGCCAGCAGCCAAGGGTATGGGCTAGCGAGCTACAATGAGCAGTTCTTC | CASSQGYGLASYNEQFF
TRBD1 | few | TRBJ1-4 | TRBV5-1 | TGCGCCAGCAGCTTGGGACAGGGCGGAAAAAATGAAAAACTGTTTTTT | CASSLGQGGKNEKLFF
TRBD1 | NA | TRBJ1-2 | TRBV15 | TGTGCAGCCAGCGCCCGACAGGGCCCAATTTATGGCTACACCTTC | CAASARQGPIYGYTF
NA | few | TRBJ1-2 | TRBV6-5 | TGTGCCAGCAGTTACTCGAGGGGCAACTATGGCTACACCTTC | CASSYSRGNYGYTF
TRBD2 | NA | TRBJ2-1 | TRBV6-5 | TGTGCCAGCAGTTTTAGCGGGATCTCCTACAATGAGCAGTTCTTC | CASSFSGISYNEQFF
NA | many | TRBJ1-1 | TRBV10-3 | TGTGCCATCAGTGAGGAGCAAAACACTGAAGCTTTCTTT | CAISEEQNTEAFF
TRBD2 | NA | TRBJ2-1 | TRBV11-2 | TGTGCCAGCAGCTTAGTAGCGGGAGGGCACTACAATGAGCAGTTCTTC | CASSLVAGGHYNEQFF
TRBD1 | few | TRBJ2-1 | TRBV27 | TGTGCCAGCACGACGGGACAGGGACGCAATGAGCAGTTCTTC | CASTTGQGRNEQFF
NA | NA | TRBJ2-7 | TRBV6-2/TRBV6-3 | TGTGCCAGCACCGCTCTCCGGACGGACGAGCAGTACTTC | CASTALRTDEQYF
NA | few | TRBJ2-1 | TRBV4-3 | TGCGCCAGCAGCCAAGAATTAGGCTCAAGCTCCTACAATGAGCAGTTCTTC | CASSQELGSSSYNEQFF
NA | NA | TRBJ2-7 | TRBV20-1 | TGCAGTGCAAAACAGGGATCCTCCTACGAGCAGTACTTC | CSAKQGSSYEQYF
NA | NA | TRBJ2-2 | TRBV28 | TGTGCCAGCAGTTTCCCATGGACGGCGAACACCGGGGAGCTGTTTTTT | CASSFPWTANTGELFF
NA | few | TRBJ2-5 | TRBV5-5 | TGTGCCAGCAGCTTGAGCTCTAGTAGGTTCCCAGAGACCCAGTACTTC | CASSLSSSRFPETQYF
TRBD2 | many | TRBJ2-7 | TRBV12-3/TRBV12-4 | TGTGCCAGCAGTTTCGTGCGGGAGGGGGGCTACGAGCAGTACTTC | CASSFVREGGYEQYF
NA | NA | TRBJ2-5 | TRBV29-1 | TGCAGCGACAACAAAGGGGGGACCCAGTACTTC | CSDNKGGTQYF
TRBD2 | NA | TRBJ2-1 | TRBV2 | TGTGCCAGCAGTCCCCCGGGACTAGTGGATGAGCAGTTCTTC | CASSPPGLVDEQFF
NA | NA | TRBJ1-2 | TRBV16 | TGTGCCAGCAGCCAATTGCCGGGCGTGGATGGCTACACCTTC | CASSQLPGVDGYTF
TRBD2 | few | TRBJ2-7 | TRBV7-2 | TGTGCCAGCAGCTTAGCGGGTCTAGCGGGAGCATACTTC | CASSLAGLAGAYF
NA | many | TRBJ1-2 | TRBV5-1 | TGCGCCAGCAGCTTGGTCAGTAACTATGGCTACACCTTC | CASSLVSNYGYTF
NA | few | TRBJ2-3 | TRBV7-9 | TGTGCCAGCCAAAAGCGGGTCACAGATACGCAGTATTTT | CASQKRVTDTQYF
NA | many | TRBJ1-1 | TRBV12-3/TRBV12-4 | TGTGCCAGCACCCGCCCTGCAGGGCGGCACACTGAAGCTTTCTTT | CASTRPAGRHTEAFF
TRBD1 | many | TRBJ2-3 | TRBV6-1 | TGTGCCAGCAGTGAAGGACAGGGGGCCCCAGATACGCAGTATTTT | CASSEGQGAPDTQYF
NA | NA | TRBJ2-5 | TRBV6-1 | TGTGCCAGCAGAAATCCCGGGATACTGTTAGGGACCCAGTACTTC | CASRNPGILLGTQYF
TRBD2 | NA | TRBJ2-2 | TRBV9 | TGTGCCAGCAGCCTAACATTAGCGGGGGGCCAATATAACACCGGGGAGCTGTTTTTT | CASSLTLAGGQYNTGELFF
NA | many | TRBJ2-1 | TRBV18 | TGTGCCAGCTCACCGCCCCCCGGACCGGACGGAGGTGAGAGTGAGCAGTTCTTC | CASSPPPGPDGGESEQFF
NA | few | TRBJ1-5 | TRBV2 | TGTGCCAGCAGTGAATGGCCGAATCAGCCCCAGCATTTT | CASSEWPNQPQHF
NA | few | TRBJ2-3 | TRBV7-9 | TGTGCCAGCAGCCCCAACGGAGATACGCAGTATTTT | CASSPNGDTQYF
NA | few | TRBJ1-2 | TRBV5-1 | TGCGCCAGCAGCTTGGGTTCTTCCTTTGGCTACACCTTC | CASSLGSSFGYTF
NA | many | TRBJ1-4 | TRBV4-1 | TGCGCCAGCAGCCTTGGGGTTAGGGGCAAGGGTAATGAAAAACTGTTTTTT | CASSLGVRGKGNEKLFF
NA | NA | TRBJ2-2 | TRBV24-1 | TGTGCCACCAGTGTGGGACATCTAAACACCGGGGAGCTGTTTTTT | CATSVGHLNTGELFF
NA | many | TRBJ2-3 | TRBV14 | TGTGCCAGCAGCCAAGATCTTTTTAGTCGAGATACGCAGTATTTT | CASSQDLFSRDTQYF
TRBD2 | NA | TRBJ2-3 | TRBV12-3/TRBV12-4 | TGTGCCAGCAGTCAAACTAGCGGGAGGGCCGGGGCGCAGTATTTT | CASSQTSGRAGAQYF
TRBD1 | many | TRBJ2-1 | TRBV3-1 | TGTGCCAGCAGCCCATCGACAGGGGGCACTGAGCAGTTCTTC | CASSPSTGGTEQFF
NA | NA | TRBJ2-7 | TRBV6-2/TRBV6-3 | TGTGCCAGCAGCATTTCAGCCAGGCGGACCTCCTACGAGCAGTACTTC | CASSISARRTSYEQYF